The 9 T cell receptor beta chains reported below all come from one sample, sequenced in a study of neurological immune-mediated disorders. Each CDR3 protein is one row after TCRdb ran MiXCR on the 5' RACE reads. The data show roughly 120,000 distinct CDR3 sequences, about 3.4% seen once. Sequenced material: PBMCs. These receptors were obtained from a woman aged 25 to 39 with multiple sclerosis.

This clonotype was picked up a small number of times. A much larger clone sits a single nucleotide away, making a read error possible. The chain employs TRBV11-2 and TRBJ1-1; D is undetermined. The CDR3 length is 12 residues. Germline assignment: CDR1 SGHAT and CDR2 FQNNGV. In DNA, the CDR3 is TGTGACAGCAGCTTTAAGATCGCTGAAGCTTTCTTT. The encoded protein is CDSSFKIAEAFF.

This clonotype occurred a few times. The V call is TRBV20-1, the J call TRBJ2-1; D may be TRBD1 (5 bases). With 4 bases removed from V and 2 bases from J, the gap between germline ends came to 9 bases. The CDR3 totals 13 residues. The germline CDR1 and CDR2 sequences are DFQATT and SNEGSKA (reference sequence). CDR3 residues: CSATDSPYNEQFF. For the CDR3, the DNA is TGCAGTGCTACCGACAGTCCCTACAATGAGCAGTTCTTC.

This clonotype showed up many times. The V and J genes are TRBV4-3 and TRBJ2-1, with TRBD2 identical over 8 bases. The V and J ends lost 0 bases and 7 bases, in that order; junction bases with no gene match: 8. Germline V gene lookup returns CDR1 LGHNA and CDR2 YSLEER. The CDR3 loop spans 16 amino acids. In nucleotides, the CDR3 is TGCGCCAGCAGCCAAGAATCGGGGACTAGTTGGAATGAGCAGTTCTTC. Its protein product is CASSQESGTSWNEQFF.

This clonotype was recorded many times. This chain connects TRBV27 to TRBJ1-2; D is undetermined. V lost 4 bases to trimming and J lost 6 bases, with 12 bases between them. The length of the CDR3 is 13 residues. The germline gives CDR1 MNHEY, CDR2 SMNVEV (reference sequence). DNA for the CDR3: TGTGCCAGCAGTTCCCCTTGGGAGAATGGCTACACCTTC. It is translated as CASSSPWENGYTF.

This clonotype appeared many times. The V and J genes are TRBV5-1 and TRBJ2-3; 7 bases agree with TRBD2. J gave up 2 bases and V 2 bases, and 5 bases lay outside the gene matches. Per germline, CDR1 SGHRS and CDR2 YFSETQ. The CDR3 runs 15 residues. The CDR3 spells CASSFAGELTDTQYF. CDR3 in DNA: TGCGCCAGCAGCTTCGCGGGAGAGCTCACAGATACGCAGTATTTT.

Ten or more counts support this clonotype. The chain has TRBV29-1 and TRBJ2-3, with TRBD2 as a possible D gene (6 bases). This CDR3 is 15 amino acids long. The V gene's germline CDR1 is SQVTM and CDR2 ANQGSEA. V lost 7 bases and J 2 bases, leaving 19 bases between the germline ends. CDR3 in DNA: TGCAGCGCCGCCAGTACGGGGGTGGTCACAGATACGCAGTATTTT. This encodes CSAASTGVVTDTQYF.

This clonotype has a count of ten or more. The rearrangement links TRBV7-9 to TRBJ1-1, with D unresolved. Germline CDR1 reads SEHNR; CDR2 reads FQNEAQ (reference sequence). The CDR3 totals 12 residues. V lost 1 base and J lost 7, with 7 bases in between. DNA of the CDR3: TGTGCCAGCAGCTTAGACAAATTTGAAGCTTTCTTT. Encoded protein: CASSLDKFEAFF.

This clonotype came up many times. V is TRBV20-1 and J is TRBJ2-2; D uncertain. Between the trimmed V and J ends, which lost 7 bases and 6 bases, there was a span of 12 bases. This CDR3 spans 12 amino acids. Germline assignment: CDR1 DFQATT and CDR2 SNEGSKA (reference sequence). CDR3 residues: CSVKSAAGELFF. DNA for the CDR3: TGCAGTGTCAAGTCGGCGGCCGGGGAGCTGTTTTTT.

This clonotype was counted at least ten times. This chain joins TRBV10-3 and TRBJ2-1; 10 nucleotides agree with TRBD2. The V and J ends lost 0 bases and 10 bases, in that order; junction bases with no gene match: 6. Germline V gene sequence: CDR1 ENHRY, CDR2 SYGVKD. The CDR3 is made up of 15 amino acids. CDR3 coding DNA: TGTGCCATCAGTGAGTCAACTAGCGGGACAAGAGAGCAGTTCTTC. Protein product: CAISESTSGTREQFF.